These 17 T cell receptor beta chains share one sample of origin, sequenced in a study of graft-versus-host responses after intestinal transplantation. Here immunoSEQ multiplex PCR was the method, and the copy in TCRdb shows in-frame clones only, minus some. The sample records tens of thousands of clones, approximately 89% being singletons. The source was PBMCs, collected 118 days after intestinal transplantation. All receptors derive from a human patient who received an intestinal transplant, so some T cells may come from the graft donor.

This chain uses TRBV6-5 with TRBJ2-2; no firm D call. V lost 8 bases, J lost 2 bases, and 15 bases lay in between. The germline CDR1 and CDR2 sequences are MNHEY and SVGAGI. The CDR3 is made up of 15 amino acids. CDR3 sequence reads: CASLRPSTNTGELFF. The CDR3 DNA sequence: TGTGCCAGCTTAAGACCTTCGACTAACACCGGGGAGCTGTTTTTT.

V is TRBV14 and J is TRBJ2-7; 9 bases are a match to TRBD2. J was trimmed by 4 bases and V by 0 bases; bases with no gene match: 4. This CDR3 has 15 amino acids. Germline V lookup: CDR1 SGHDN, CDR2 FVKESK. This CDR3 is CASSQEASGMYEQYF. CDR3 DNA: TGTGCCAGCAGCCAAGAGGCTAGCGGGATGTACGAGCAGTACTTC.

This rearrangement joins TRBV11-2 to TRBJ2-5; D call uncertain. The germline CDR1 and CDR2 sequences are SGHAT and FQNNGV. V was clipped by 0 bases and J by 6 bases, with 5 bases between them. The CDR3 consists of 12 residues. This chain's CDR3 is CASSLDLKTQYF. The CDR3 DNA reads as TGTGCCAGCAGCTTAGATTTAAAGACCCAGTACTTC.

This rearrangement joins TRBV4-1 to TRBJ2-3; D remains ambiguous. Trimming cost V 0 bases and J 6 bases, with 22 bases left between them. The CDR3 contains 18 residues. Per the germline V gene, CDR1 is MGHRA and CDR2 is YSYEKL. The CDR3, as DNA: TGCGCCAGCAGCCAAGATAATCCCCTAGGGCTTTTCTCCGATACGCAGTATTTT. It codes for CASSQDNPLGLFSDTQYF.

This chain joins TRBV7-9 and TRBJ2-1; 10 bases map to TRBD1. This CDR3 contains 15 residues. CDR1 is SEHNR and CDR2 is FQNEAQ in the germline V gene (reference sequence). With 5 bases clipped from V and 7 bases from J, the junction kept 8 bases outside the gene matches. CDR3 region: CASSPRQGAHNEQFF. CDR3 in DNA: TGTGCCAGCAGCCCGCGACAGGGGGCGCATAATGAGCAGTTCTTC.

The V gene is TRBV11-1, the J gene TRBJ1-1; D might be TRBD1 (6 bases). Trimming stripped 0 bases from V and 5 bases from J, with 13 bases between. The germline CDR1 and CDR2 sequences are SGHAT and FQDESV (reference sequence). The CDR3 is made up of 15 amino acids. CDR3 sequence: CASSLATGAWTEAFF. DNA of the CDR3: TGTGCCAGCAGCTTAGCGACGGGGGCTTGGACTGAAGCTTTCTTT.

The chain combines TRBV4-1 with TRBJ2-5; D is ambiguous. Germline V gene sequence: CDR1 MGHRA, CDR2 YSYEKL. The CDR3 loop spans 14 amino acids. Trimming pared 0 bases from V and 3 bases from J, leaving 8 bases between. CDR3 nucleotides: TGCGCCAGCAGCCAAGATGTAGGTGAAGAGACCCAGTACTTC. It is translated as CASSQDVGEETQYF.

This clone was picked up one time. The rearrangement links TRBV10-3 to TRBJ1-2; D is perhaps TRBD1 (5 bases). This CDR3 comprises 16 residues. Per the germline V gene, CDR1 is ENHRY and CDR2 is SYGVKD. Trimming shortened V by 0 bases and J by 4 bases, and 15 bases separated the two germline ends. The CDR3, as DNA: TGTGCCATCAGTGAGTCGCCGGGACCCCCTGGCTATGGCTACACCTTC. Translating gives CAISESPGPPGYGYTF.

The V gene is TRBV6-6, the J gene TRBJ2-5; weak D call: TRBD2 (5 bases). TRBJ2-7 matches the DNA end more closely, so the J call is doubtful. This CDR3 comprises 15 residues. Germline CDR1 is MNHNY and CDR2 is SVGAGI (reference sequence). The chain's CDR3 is CASSYSESGGYEQYF. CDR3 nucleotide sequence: TGTGCCAGCAGTTACTCGGAGTCAGGAGGATACGAGCAGTACTTC.

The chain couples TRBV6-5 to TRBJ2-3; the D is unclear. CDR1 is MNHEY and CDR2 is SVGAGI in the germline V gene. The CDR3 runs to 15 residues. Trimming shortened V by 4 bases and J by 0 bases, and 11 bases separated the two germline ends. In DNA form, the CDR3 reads TGTGCCAGCAGTTCATTAAGTACTAGCACAGATACGCAGTATTTT. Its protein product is CASSSLSTSTDTQYF.

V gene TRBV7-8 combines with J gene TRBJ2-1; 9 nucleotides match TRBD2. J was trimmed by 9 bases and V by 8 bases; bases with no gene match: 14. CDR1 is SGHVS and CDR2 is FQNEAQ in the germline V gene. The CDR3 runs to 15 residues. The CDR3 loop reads CASSPRLAGIPEQFF. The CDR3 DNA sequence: TGTGCCAGCTCCCCCAGGCTAGCGGGAATCCCTGAGCAGTTCTTC.

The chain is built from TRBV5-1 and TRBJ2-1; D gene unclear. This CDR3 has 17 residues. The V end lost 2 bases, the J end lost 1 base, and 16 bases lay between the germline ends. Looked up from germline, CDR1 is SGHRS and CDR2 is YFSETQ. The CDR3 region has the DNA TGCGCCAGCAGCTTTTCCACCGGGCAGCCTTCCTACAATGAGCAGTTCTTC. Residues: CASSFSTGQPSYNEQFF.

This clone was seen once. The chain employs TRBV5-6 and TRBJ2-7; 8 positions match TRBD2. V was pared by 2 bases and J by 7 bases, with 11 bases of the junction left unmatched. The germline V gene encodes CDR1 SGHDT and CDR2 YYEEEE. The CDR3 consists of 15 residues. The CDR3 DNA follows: TGTGCCAGCAGCTTTGGGGGCACTAGCGGCTCTGAGCAGTACTTC. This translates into CASSFGGTSGSEQYF.

CDR3 in amino acids: CASKASGYEQYF. CDR3 coding DNA: TGTGCCAGCAAGGCTAGCGGCTACGAGCAGTACTTC. The V gene is TRBV2, the J gene TRBJ2-7; 7 nucleotides align to TRBD2. The junction had 3 bases not matched to a gene; V was cut back by 7 bases and J by 3 bases. CDR3 length: 12 residues. Looked up from germline, CDR1 is SNHLY and CDR2 is FYNNEI.

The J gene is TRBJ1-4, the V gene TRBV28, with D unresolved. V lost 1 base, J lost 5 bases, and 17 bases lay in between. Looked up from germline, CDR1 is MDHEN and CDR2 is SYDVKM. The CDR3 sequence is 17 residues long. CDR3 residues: CASSLFLSFAKNEKLFF. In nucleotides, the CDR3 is TGTGCCAGCAGTTTATTCTTATCCTTTGCCAAGAATGAAAAACTGTTTTTT.

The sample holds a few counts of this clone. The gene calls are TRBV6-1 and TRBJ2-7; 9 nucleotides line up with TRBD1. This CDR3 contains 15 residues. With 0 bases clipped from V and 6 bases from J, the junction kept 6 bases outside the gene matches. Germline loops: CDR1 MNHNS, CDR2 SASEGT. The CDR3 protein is CASSEAGTGSSEQYF. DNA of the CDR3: TGTGCCAGCAGTGAAGCGGGGACAGGGTCTAGCGAGCAGTACTTC.

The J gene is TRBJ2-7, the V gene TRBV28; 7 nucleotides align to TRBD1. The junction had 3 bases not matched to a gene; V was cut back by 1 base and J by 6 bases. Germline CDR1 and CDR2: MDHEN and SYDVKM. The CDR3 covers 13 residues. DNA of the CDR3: TGTGCCAGCAGTTTATTGGCAGGGGGCGAGCAGTACTTC. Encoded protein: CASSLLAGGEQYF.